This T cell receptor (beta chain) was found in a study of regulatory T cells in long-lasting Graves disease. Study-level results: Persistent disease favored TRBV28, TRBJ1-2 and TRBJ2-5.

Worth noting for this clonotype: Its specificity is not known.

Building of the TCR beta libraries involved iRepertoire HTBI primers and Arm-PCR of CDR3 regions. One entry per CDR3 protein, called by TCRdb with MiXCR from the multiplex PCR reads. This repertoire shows under 300,000 distinct CDR3 sequences, about 20% found once; its top ten account for around 15%. This CDR3 is 14 amino acids long. Germline V gene lookup returns CDR1 DFQATT and CDR2 SNEGSKA (reference sequence). V lost 2 bases and J lost 2, with 9 bases in between. The time point denotes: newly diagnosed GD, antithyroid drugs for less than 3 months. PBMC RNA was the source of the TCR library. The same data also contributed to another study, on T cells in Graves' hyperthyroidism and ophthalmopathy. As reported in that work: Blood also carried most thyroid clonotypes expanded above 0.001.

Sequencing used peripheral blood mononuclear cells (PBMCs), obtained at new diagnosis, from a patient treated with antithyroid drugs. This TCR was recovered from a woman aged 25 to 39 with Graves disease. The chain has TRBV20-1 and TRBJ2-2, with a possible D match to TRBD1 (6 bases). The DNA of the CDR3 is TGCAGTGCTAGAATACAGGGAAACACCGGGGAGCTGTTTTTT. Translation: CSARIQGNTGELFF.